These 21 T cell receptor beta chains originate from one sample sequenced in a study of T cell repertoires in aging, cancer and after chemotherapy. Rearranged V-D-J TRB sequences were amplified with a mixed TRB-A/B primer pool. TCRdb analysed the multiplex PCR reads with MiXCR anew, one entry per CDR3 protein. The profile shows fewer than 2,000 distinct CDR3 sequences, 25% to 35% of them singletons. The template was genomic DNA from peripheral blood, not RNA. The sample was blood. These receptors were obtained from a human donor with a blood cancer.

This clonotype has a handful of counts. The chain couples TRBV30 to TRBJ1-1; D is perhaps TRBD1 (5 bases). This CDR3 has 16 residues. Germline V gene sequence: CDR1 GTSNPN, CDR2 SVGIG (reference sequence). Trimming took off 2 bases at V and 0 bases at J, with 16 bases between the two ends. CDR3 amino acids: CAWSPSGSHMNTEAFF. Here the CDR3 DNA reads TGTGCCTGGAGTCCTTCAGGGTCCCACATGAACACTGAAGCTTTCTTT.

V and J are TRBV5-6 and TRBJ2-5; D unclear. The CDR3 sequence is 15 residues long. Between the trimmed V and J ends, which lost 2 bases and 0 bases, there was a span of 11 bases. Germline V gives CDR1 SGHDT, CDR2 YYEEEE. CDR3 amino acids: CASSFFQQYQETQYF. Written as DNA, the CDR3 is TGTGCCAGCAGCTTCTTCCAGCAGTACCAAGAGACCCAGTACTTC.

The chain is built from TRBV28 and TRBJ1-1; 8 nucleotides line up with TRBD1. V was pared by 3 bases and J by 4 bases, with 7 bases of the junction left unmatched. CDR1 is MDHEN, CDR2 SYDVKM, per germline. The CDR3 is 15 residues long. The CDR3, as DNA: TGTGCCAGCAGTTTGAGGACAGGGTGGGGCACTGAAGCTTTCTTT. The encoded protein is CASSLRTGWGTEAFF.

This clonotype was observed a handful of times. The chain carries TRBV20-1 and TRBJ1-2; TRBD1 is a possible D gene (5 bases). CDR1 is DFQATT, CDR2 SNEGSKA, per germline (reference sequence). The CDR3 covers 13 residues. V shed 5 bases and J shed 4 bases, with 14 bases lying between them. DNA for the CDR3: TGCAGTGCTGTTACCGGGACGGGCTATGGCTACACCTTC. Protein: CSAVTGTGYGYTF.

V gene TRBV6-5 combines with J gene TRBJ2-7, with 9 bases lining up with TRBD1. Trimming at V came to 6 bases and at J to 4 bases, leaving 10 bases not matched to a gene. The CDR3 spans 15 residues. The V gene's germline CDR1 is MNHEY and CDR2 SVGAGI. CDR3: CASSAGTGRRYEQYF. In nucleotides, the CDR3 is TGTGCCAGCAGCGCCGGGACAGGGAGAAGATACGAGCAGTACTTC.

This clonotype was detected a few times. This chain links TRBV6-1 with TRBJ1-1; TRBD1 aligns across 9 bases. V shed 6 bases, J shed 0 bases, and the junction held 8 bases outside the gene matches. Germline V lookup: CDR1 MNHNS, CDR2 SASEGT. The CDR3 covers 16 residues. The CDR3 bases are TGTGCCAGCAGCGCCGGACAGGGGATCATGAACACTGAAGCTTTCTTT. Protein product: CASSAGQGIMNTEAFF.

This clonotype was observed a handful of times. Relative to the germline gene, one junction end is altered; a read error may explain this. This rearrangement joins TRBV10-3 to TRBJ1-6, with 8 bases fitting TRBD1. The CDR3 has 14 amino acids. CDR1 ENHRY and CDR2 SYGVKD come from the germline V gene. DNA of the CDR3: TGCGCCAGCAGCAGGGGGCCGGCTAATTCACCCCTCCACTTT. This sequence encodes CASSRGPANSPLHF.

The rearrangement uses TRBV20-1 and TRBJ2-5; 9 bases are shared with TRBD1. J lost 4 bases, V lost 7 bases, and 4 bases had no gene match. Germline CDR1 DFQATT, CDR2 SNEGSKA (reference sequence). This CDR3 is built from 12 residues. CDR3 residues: CSVTGGGETQYF. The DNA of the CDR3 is TGCAGTGTCACAGGGGGCGGAGAGACCCAGTACTTC.

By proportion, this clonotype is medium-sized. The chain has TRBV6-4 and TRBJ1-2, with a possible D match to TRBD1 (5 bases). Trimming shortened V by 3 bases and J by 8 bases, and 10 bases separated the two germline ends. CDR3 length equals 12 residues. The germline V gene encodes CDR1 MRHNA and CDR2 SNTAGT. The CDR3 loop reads CASSEGGVGYTF. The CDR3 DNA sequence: TGTGCCAGCAGTGAGGGGGGAGTAGGCTACACCTTC.

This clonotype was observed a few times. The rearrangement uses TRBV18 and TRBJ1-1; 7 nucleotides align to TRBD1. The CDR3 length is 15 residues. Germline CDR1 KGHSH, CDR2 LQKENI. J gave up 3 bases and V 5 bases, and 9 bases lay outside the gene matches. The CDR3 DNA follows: TGTGCCAGCTCATCCCCGAACAGGGGATACACTGAAGCTTTCTTT. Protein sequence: CASSSPNRGYTEAFF.

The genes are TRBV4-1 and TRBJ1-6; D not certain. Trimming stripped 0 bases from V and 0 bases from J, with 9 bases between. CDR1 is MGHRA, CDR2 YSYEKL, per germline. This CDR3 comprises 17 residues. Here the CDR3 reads CASSQEPASSYNSPLHF. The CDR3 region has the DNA TGCGCCAGCAGCCAAGAACCAGCGAGCTCCTATAATTCACCCCTCCACTTT.

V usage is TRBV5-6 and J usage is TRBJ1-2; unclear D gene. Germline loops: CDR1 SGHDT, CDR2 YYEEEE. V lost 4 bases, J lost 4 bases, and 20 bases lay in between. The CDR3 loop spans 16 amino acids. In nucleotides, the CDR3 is TGTGCCAGCAGCCCTGGCAAAGGTGGAAGCCTCTATGGCTACACCTTC. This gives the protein CASSPGKGGSLYGYTF.

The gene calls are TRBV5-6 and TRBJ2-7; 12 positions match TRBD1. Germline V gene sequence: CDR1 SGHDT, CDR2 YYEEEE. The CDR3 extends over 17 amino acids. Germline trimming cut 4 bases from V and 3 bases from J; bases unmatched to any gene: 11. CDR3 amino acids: CASSVRDRGLVGYEQYF. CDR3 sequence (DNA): TGTGCCAGCAGCGTCCGGGACAGGGGGCTTGTGGGCTACGAGCAGTACTTC.

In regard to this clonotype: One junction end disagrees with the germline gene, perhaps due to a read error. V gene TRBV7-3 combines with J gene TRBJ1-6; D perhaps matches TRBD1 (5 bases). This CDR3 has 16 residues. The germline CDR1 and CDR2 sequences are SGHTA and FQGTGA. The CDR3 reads CASSLTGRAGNSPLYF. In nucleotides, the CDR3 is TGTGCCAGCAGCTTAACAGGCAGGGCGGGGAATTCACCCCTCTACTTT.

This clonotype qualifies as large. CDR3 DNA sequence: TGTGCCACCAGTGAAAGGCAGAACACAGATACGCAGTATTTT. This sequence encodes CATSERQNTDTQYF. This chain joins TRBV24-1 and TRBJ2-3; D is unclear. This CDR3 spans 14 amino acids. V lost 4 bases to trimming and J lost 2 bases, with 9 bases between them. CDR1 and CDR2 from the germline V gene are KGHDR and SFDVKD.

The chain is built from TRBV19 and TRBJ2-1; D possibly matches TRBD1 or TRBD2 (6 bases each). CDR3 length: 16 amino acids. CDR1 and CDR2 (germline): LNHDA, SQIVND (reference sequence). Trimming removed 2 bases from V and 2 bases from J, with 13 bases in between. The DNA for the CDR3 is TGTGCCAGTAGTATATCGGGTGGGGGGCCCTACAATGAGCAGTTCTTC. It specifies CASSISGGGPYNEQFF. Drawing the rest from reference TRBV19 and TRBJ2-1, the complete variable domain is DGGITQSPKYLFRKEGQNVTLSCEQNLNHDAMYWYRQDPGQGLRLIYYSQIVNDFQKGDIAEGYSVSREKKESFPLTVTSAQKNPTAFYLCASSISGGGPYNEQFFGPGTRLTVL.

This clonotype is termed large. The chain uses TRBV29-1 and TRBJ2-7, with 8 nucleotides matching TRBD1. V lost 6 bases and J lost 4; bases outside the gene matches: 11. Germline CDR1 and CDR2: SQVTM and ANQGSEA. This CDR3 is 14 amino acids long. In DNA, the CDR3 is TGCAGCGTGGGCGGGACAGGACGGAGGTACGAGCAGTACTTC. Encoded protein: CSVGGTGRRYEQYF.

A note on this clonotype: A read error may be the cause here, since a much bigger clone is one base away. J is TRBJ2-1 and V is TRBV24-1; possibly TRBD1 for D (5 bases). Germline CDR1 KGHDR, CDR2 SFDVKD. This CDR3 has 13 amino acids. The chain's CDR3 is CATSDPQVNEQLF. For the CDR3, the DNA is TGTGCCACCAGTGATCCACAGGTGAATGAGCAGTTATTC.

In nucleotides, the CDR3 is TGCAGCGTTGATGGCAGGGGCGGCACCGGGGAGCTGTTTTTT. Translating gives CSVDGRGGTGELFF. J is TRBJ2-2 and V is TRBV29-1, with a weak D call TRBD1 (6 bases). The germline gives CDR1 SQVTM, CDR2 ANQGSEA. With 3 bases removed from V and 4 bases from J, the gap between germline ends came to 12 bases. This CDR3 is 14 amino acids long.

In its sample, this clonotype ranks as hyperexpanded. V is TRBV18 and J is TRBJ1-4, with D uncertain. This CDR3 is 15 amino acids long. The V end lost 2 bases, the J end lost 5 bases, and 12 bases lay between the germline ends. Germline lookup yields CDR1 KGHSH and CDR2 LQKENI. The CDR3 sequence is CASSPGERLNEKLFF. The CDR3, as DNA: TGTGCCAGCTCACCAGGGGAGCGCCTGAATGAAAAACTGTTTTTT.

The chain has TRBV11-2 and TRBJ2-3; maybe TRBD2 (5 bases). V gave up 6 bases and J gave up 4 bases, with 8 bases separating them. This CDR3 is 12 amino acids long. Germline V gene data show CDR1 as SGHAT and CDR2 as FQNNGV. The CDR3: CASSSLADTQYF. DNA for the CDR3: TGTGCCAGCAGTTCACTAGCAGATACGCAGTATTTT.